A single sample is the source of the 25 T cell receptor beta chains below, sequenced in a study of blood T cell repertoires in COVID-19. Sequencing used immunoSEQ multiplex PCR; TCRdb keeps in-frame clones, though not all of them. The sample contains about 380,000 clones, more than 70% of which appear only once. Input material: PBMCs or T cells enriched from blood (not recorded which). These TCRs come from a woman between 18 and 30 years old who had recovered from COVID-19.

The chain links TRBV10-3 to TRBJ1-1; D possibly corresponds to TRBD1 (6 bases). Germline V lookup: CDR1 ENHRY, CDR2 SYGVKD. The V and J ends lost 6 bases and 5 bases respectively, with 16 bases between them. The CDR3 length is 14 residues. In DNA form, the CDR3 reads TGTGCCATCAGCGGGACACACACATATACTGAAGCTTTCTTT. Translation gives CAISGTHTYTEAFF.

CDR3 sequence: CASSQGTGITDTQYF. The CDR3, as DNA: TGTGCCAGCAGCCAAGGGACAGGGATCACAGATACGCAGTATTTT. This chain links TRBV6-5 with TRBJ2-3, with TRBD1 identical over 9 bases. The CDR3 spans 15 residues. Germline loops: CDR1 MNHEY, CDR2 SVGAGI. V shed 6 bases and J 2 bases; nucleotides not matched to a gene: 6.

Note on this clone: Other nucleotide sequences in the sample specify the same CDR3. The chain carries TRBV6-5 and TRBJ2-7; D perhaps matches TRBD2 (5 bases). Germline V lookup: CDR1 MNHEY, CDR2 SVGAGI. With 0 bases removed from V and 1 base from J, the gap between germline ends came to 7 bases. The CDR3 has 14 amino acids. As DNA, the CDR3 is TGTGCCAGCAGTTACTCGAGGGATTCCTACGAGCAGTACTTC. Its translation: CASSYSRDSYEQYF.

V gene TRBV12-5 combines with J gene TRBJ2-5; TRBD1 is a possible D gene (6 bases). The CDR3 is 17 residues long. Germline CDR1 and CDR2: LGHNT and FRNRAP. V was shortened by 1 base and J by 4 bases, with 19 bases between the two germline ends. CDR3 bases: TGTGCTAGTGGTTTGGCCGCCTCAGGGGTAGGTGTAGAGACCCAGTACTTC. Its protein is CASGLAASGVGVETQYF.

Written as DNA, the CDR3 is TGTGCCAGCAGCCAAGATCAGAACGCTAACTATGGCTACACCTTC. Its protein is CASSQDQNANYGYTF. J is TRBJ1-2 and V is TRBV4-2; D gene unclear. Germline V gives CDR1 LGHNA, CDR2 YNFKEQ. This CDR3 region has 15 residues. The ends were cut back, 0 bases at V and 0 bases at J, with 8 bases in the middle.

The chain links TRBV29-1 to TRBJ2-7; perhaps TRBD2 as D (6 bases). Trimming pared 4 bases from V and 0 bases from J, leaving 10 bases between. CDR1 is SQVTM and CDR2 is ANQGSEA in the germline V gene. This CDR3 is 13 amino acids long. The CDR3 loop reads CSVVSGYSYEQYF. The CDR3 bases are TGCAGCGTTGTCAGCGGGTACTCCTACGAGCAGTACTTC.

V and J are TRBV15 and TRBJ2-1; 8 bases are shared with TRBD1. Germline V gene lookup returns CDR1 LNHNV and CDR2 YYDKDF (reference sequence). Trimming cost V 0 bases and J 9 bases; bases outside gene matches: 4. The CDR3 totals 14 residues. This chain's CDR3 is CATSREQGAAEQFF. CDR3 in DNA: TGTGCCACCAGCAGAGAGCAGGGGGCGGCTGAGCAGTTCTTC.

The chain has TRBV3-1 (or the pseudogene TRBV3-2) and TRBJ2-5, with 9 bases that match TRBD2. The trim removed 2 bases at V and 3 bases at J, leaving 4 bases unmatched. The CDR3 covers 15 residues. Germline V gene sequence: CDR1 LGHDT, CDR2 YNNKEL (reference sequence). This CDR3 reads CASSQRRLAEETQYF. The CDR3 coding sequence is TGTGCCAGCAGCCAACGACGACTAGCGGAAGAGACCCAGTACTTC.

The DNA for the CDR3 is TGTGCCAGCAGCCTAATTACCATATATTTT. Protein sequence: CASSLITIYF. The chain links TRBV5-8 to TRBJ1-3; D is uncertain. Germline CDR1 SGHTS, CDR2 YDEGEE. This CDR3 comprises 10 residues. Trimming left V 4 bases short and J 10 bases short, with 6 bases between.

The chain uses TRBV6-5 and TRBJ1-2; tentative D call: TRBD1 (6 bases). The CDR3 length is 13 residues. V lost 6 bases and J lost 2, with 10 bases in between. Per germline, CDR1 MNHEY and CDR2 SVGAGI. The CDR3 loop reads CASRRGGNYGYTF. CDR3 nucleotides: TGTGCCAGCAGGAGGGGGGGGAACTATGGCTACACCTTC.

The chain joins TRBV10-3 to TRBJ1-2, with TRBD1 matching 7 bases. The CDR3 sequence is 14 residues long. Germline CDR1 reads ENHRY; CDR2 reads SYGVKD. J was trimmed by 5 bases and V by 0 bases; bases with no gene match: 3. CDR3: CAISESKGAYGYTF. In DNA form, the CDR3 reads TGTGCCATCAGTGAGTCGAAGGGGGCTTATGGCTACACCTTC.

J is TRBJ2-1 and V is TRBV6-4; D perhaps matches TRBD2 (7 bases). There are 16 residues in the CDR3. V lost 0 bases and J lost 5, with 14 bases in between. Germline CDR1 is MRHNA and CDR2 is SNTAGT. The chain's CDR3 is CASSDSGGLADNEQFF. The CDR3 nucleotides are TGTGCCAGCAGTGACTCTGGGGGGCTAGCGGACAATGAGCAGTTCTTC.

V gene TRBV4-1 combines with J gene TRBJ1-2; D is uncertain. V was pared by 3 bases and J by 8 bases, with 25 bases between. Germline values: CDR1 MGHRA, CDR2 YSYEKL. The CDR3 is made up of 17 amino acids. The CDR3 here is CASSHPTEERDHKGYTF. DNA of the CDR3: TGCGCCAGCAGCCACCCCACCGAGGAGAGGGATCATAAGGGCTACACCTTC.

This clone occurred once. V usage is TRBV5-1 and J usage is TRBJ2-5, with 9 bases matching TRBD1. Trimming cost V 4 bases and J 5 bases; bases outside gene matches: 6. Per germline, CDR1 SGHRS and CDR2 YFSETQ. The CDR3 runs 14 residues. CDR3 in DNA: TGCGCCAGCAGCGAAGGGACAGGGACGGAGACCCAGTACTTC. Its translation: CASSEGTGTETQYF.

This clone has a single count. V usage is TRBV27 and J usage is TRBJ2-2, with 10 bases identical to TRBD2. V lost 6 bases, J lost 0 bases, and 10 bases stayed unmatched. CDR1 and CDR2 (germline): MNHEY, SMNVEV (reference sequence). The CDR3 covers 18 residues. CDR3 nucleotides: TGTGCCAGCAGGCTAGCGGGGGAGTATGGACCGAACACCGGGGAGCTGTTTTTT. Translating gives CASRLAGEYGPNTGELFF.

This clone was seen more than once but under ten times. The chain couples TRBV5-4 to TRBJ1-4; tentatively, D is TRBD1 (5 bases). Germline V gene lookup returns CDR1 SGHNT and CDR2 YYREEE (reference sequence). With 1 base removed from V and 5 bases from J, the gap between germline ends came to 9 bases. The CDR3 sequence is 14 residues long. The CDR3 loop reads CASSLQGLNEKLFF. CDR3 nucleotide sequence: TGTGCCAGCAGCTTGCAGGGACTCAATGAAAAACTGTTTTTT.

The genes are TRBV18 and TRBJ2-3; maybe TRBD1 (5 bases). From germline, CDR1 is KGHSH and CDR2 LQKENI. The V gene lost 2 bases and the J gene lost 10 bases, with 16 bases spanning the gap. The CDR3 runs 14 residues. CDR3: CASSPMATDHPQYF. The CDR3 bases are TGTGCCAGCTCACCAATGGCGACAGACCATCCGCAGTATTTT.

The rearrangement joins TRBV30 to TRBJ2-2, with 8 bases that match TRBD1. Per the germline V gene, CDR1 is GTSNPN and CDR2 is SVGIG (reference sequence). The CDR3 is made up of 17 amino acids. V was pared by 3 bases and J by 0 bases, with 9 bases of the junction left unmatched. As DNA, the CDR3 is TGTGCCTGGAGGGTTTCCGCAGGGGGCTCGAACACCGGGGAGCTGTTTTTT. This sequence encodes CAWRVSAGGSNTGELFF.

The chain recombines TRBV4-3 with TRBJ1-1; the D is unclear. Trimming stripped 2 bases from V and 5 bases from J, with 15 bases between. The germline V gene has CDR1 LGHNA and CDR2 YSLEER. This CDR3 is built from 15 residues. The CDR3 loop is CASSQRGSAGTEAFF. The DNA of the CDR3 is TGCGCCAGCAGCCAAAGAGGTTCCGCGGGGACTGAAGCTTTCTTT.

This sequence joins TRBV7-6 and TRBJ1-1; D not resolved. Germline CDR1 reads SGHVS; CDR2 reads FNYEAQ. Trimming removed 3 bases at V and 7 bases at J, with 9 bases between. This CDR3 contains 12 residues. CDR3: CASSFENGEAFF. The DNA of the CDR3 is TGTGCCAGCAGCTTTGAGAACGGTGAAGCTTTCTTT.

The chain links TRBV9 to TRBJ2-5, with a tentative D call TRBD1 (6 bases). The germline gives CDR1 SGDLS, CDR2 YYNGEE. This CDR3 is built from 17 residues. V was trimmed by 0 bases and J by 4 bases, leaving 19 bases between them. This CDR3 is CASSVAGSLIGGETQYF. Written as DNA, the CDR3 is TGTGCCAGCAGCGTAGCCGGCAGCCTCATAGGGGGAGAGACCCAGTACTTC.

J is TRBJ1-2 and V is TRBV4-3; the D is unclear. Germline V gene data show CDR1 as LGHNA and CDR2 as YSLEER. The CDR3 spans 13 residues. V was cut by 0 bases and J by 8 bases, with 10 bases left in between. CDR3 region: CASSQDRGGGYTF. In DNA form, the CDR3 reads TGCGCCAGCAGCCAAGATCGGGGTGGGGGCTACACCTTC.

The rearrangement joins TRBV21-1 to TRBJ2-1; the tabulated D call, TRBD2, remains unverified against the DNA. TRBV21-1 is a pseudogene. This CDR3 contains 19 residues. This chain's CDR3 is CASSKRWRGTPNSYNEQFF. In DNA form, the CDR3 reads TGTGCCAGCAGCAAACGCTGGAGGGGTACCCCGAACTCCTACAATGAGCAGTTCTTC.

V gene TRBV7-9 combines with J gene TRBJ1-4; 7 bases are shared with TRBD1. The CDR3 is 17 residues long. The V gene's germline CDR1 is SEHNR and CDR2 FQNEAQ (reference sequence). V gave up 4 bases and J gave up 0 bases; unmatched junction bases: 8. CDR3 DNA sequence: TGTGCCAGCAGCTCCCGTCGCCAGGGGGCAACTAATGAAAAACTGTTTTTT. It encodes CASSSRRQGATNEKLFF.

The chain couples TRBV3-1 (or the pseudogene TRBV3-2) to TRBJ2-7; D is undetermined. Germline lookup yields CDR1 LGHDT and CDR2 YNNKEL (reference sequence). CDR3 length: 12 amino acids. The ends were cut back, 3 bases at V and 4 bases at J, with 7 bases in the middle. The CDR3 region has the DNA TGTGCCAGCAGCCAGCCCGGTTACGAGCAGTACTTC. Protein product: CASSQPGYEQYF.